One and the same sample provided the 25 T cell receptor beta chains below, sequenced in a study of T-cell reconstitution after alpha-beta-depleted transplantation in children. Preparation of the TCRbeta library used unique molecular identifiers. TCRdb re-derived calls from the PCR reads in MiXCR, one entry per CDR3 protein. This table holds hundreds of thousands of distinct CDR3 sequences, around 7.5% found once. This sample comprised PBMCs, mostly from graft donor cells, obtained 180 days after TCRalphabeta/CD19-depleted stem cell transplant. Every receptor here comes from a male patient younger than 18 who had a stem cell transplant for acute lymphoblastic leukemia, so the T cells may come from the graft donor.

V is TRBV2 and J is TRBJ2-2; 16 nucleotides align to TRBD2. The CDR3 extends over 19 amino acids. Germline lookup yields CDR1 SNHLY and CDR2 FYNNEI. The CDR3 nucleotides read TGTACCATCTGCCCGGGACTAGCGGGAGGGCGGCGACAATCCGGGGAGCTGTTTTTT. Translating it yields CTICPGLAGGRRQSGELFF.

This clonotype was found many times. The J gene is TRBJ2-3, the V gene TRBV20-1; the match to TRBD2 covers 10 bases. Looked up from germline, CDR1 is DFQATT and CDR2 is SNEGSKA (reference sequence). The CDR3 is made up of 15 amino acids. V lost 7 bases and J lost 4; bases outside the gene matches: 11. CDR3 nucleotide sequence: TGCAGTGGGAGAGCGGGAGGGTTTAACGCAGATACGCAGTATTTT. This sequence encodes CSGRAGGFNADTQYF.

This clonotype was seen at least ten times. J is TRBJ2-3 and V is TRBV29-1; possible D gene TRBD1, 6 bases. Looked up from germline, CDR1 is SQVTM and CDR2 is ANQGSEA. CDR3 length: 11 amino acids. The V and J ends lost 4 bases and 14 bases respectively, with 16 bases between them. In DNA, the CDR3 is TGCAGCGTTGTACAGGGAGCCAATCGGTATTTT. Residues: CSVVQGANRYF.

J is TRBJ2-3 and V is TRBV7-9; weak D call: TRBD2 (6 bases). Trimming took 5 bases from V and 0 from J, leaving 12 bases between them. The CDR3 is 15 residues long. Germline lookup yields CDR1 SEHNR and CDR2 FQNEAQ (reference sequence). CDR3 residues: CASSPRDSSTDTQYF. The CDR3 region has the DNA TGTGCCAGCAGCCCCCGGGACTCCAGCACAGATACGCAGTATTTT.

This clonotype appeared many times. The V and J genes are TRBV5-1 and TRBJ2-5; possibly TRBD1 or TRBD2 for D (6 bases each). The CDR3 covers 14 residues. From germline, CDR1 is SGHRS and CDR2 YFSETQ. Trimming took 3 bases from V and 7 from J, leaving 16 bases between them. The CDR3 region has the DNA TGCGCCAGCAGCTGGAACAGGGACTCGGGGACCCAGTACTTC. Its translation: CASSWNRDSGTQYF.

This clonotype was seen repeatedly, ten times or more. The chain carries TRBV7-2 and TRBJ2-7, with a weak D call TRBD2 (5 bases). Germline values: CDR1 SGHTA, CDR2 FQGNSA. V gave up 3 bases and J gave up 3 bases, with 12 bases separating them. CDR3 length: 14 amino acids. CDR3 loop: CASSFSGILYEQYF. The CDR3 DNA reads TGTGCCAGCAGCTTTTCCGGGATCCTCTACGAGCAGTACTTC.

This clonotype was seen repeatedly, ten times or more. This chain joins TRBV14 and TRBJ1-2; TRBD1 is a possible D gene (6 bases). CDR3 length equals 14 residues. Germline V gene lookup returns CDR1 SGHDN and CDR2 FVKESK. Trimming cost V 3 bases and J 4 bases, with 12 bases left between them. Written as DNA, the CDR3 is TGTGCCAGCAGCCAGTCCAGGGGCGCCTATGGCTACACCTTC. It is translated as CASSQSRGAYGYTF.

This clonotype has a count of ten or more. Written as DNA, the CDR3 is TGCAGTGCTCCCAGGGAAAATACTAACTATGGCTACACCTTC. Its translation: CSAPRENTNYGYTF. This rearrangement joins TRBV20-1 to TRBJ1-2; D may be TRBD1 (5 bases). Germline V gives CDR1 DFQATT, CDR2 SNEGSKA (reference sequence). The CDR3 is 14 amino acids. V lost 5 bases and J lost 0, with 13 bases in between.

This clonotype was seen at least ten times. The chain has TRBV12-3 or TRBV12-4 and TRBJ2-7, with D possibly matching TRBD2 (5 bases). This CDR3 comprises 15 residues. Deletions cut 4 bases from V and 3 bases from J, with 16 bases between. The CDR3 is CASSYGLIGGYEQYF. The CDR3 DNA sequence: TGTGCCAGCAGTTATGGACTTATAGGAGGCTACGAGCAGTACTTC.

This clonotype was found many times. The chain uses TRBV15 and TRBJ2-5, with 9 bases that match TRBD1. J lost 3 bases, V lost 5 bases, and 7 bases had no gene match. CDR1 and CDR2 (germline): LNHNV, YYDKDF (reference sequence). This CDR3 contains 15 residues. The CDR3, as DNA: TGTGCCACCAGCTATCCCCGGACAGGGGAAGAGACCCAGTACTTC. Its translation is CATSYPRTGEETQYF.

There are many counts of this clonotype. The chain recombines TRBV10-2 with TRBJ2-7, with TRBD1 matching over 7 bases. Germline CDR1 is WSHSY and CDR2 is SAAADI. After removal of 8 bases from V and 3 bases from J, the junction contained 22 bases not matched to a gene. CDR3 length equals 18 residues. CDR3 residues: CASFGQASGRHFFYEQYF. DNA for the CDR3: TGCGCCAGCTTCGGACAGGCCTCAGGGCGCCATTTCTTCTACGAGCAGTACTTC.

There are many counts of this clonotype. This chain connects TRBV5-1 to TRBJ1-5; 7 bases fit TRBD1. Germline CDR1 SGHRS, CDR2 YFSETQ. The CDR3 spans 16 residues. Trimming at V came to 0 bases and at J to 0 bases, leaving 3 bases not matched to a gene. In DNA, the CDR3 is TGCGCCAGCAGCTTGGGACAGGGTGGTAGCAATCAGCCCCAGCATTTT. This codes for CASSLGQGGSNQPQHF. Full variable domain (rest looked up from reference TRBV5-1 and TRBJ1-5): KAGVTQTPRYLIKTRGQQVTLSCSPISGHRSVSWYQQTPGQGLQFLFEYFSETQRNKGNFPGRFSGRQFSNSRSEMNVSTLELGDSALYLCASSLGQGGSNQPQHFGDGTRLSIL.

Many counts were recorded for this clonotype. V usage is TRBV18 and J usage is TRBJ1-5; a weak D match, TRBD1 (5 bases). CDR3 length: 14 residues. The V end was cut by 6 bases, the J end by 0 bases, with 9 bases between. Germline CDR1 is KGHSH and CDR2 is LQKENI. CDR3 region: CASSTAYSNQPQHF. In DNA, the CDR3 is TGTGCCAGCTCGACAGCTTATAGCAATCAGCCCCAGCATTTT.

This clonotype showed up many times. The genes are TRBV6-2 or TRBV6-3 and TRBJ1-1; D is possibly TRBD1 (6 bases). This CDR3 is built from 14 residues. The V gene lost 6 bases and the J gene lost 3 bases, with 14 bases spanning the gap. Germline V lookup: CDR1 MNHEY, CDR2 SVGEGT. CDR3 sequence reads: CASRRTGMYTEAFF. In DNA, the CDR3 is TGTGCCAGCAGACGAACAGGGATGTACACTGAAGCTTTCTTT.

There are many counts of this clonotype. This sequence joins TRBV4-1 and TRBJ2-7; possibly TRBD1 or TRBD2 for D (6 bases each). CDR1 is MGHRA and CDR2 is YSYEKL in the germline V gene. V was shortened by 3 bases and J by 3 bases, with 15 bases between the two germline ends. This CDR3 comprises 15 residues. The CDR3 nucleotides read TGCGCCAGCAGCCACCCAGGAGGGACACACTACGAGCAGTACTTC. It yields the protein CASSHPGGTHYEQYF.

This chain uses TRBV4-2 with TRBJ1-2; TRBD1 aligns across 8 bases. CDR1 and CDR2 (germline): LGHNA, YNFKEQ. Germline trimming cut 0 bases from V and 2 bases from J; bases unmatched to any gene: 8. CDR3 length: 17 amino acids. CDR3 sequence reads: CASSQDSRGRANYGYTF. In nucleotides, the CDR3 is TGTGCCAGCAGCCAAGATTCCAGGGGGCGCGCGAACTATGGCTACACCTTC.

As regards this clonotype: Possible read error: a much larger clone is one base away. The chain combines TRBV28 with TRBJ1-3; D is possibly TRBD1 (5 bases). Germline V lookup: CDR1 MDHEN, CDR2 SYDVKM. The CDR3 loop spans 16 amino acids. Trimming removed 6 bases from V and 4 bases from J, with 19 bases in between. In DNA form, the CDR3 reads TGTGCCAGCAGCGGCGGGACCGCCCGGGGCGGAAACACCATATATTTT. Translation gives CASSGGTARGGNTIYF.

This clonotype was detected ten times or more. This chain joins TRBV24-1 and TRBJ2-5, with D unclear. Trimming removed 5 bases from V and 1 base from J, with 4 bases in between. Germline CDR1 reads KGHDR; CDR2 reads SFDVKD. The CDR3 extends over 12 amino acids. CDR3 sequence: CATSGIQETQYF. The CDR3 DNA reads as TGTGCCACCAGTGGGATCCAAGAGACCCAGTACTTC.

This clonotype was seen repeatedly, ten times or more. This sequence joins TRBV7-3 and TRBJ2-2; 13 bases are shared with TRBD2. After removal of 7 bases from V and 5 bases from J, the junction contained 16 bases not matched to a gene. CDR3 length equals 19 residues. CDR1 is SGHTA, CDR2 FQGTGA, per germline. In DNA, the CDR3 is TGTGCCAGCACCCCTCGCGAACCGGGACTAGCGGGGAGAACCGGGGAGCTGTTTTTT. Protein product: CASTPREPGLAGRTGELFF.

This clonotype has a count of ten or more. The CDR3 sequence: CASSPKRLLRETQYF. The CDR3 region has the DNA TGTGCCAGCAGCCCAAAGAGGCTGTTAAGAGAGACCCAGTACTTC. The V call is TRBV7-8, the J call TRBJ2-5; unclear D gene. CDR3 size: 15 residues. CDR1 and CDR2 from the germline V gene are SGHVS and FQNEAQ. V gave up 5 bases and J gave up 4 bases, with 17 bases separating them. The whole variable domain, filled in from reference TRBV7-8 and TRBJ2-5, reads GAGVSQSPRYKVAKRGQDVALRCDPISGHVSLFWYQQALGQGPEFLTYFQNEAQLDKSGLPSDRFFAERPEGSVSTLKIQRTQQEDSAVYLCASSPKRLLRETQYFGPGTRLLVL.

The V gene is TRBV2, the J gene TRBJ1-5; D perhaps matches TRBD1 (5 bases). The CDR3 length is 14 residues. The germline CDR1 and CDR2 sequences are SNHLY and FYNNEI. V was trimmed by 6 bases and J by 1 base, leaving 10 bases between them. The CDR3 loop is CASSSWGSNQPQHF. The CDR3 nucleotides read TGTGCCAGCAGCTCTTGGGGGAGCAATCAGCCCCAGCATTTT.

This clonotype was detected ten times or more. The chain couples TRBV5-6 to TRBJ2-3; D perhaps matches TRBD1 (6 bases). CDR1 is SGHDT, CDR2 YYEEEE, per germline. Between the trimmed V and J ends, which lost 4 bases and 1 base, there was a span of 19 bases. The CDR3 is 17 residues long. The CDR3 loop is CASSPGAGTPGTDTQYF. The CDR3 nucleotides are TGTGCCAGCAGCCCCGGTGCCGGGACACCGGGCACAGATACGCAGTATTTT.

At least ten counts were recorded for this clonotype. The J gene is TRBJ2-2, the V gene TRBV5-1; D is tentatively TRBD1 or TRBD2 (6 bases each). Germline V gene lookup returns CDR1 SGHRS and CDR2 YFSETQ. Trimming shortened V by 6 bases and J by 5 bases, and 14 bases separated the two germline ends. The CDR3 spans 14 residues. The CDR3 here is CASTRGGYTGELFF. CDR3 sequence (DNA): TGCGCCAGCACACGAGGGGGGTATACCGGGGAGCTGTTTTTT.

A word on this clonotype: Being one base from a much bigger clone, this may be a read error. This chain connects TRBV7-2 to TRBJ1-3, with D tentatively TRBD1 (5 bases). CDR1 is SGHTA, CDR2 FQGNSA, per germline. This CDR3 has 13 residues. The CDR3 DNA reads TGTGCCAGCAGCTTAGACAGGACTTACACCACATATTTT. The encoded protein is CASSLDRTYTTYF.

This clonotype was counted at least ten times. The CDR3 spells CASSFTGQGGTGELFF. The CDR3 region has the DNA TGCGCCAGCAGTTTTACGGGACAGGGGGGCACCGGGGAGCTGTTTTTT. The chain combines TRBV5-1 with TRBJ2-2; 11 nucleotides align to TRBD1. V was clipped by 5 bases and J by 4 bases; unmatched bases: 7. The CDR3 runs to 16 residues. Germline loops: CDR1 SGHRS, CDR2 YFSETQ.